The 17 T cell receptor beta chains presented below share a single source sample, sequenced in a study of HIV-infected patients and healthy controls (dated by TCRdb to between 2012 and 2015). Library preparation used 5' RACE. Data came from an Illumina MiSeq. TCRdb reprocessing: public reads trimmed at Q25 with fastp, clones called with MiXCR, in-frame beta chains kept. Every entry covers one CDR3 protein and lists the most common genes and DNA from its rows. This sample has about 67,000 distinct CDR3 sequences in its table, and about a sixth of those were observed once. Around 6% of the sample lies in the top ten. The sequenced sample was CD4+ T cells from blood. These receptors were obtained from a human donor in good health.

This clonotype has a handful of counts. The chain has TRBV20-1 and TRBJ1-5; a weak D match, TRBD1 (5 bases). Deletions cut 6 bases from V and 0 bases from J, with 24 bases between. The CDR3 has 18 residues. Germline CDR1 DFQATT, CDR2 SNEGSKA (reference sequence). The chain's CDR3 is CSAAGVRSWDPSNQPQHF. CDR3 DNA sequence: TGCAGTGCGGCCGGCGTTCGGAGTTGGGACCCTAGCAATCAGCCCCAGCATTTT.

The V call is TRBV24-1, the J call TRBJ2-2, with D possibly matching TRBD2 (6 bases). The germline CDR1 and CDR2 sequences are KGHDR and SFDVKD. The CDR3 consists of 12 residues. The ends were cut back, 10 bases at V and 4 bases at J, with 9 bases in the middle. The DNA for the CDR3 is TGTGCCACTGGGGGGACCACCGGGGAGCTGTTTTTT. It specifies CATGGTTGELFF.

In its sample, this clonotype was seen many times. The V call is TRBV7-2, the J call TRBJ2-5, with D maybe TRBD1 (6 bases). Germline V CDR1 and CDR2: SGHTA, FQGNSA. V dropped 5 bases and J dropped 1 base, with 8 bases sitting between them. The CDR3 totals 13 residues. CDR3 DNA: TGTGCCAGCAGCGACAGGCCCCAAGAGACCCAGTACTTC. It encodes CASSDRPQETQYF.

This chain uses TRBV7-9 with TRBJ2-7, with a weak D call TRBD1 (6 bases). The CDR3 length is 15 residues. The germline gives CDR1 SEHNR, CDR2 FQNEAQ (reference sequence). Trimming cost V 5 bases and J 2 bases, with 16 bases left between them. CDR3 sequence reads: CASSRPGHLTYEQYF. The CDR3 coding sequence is TGTGCCAGCAGCCGACCGGGACACCTAACCTACGAGCAGTACTTC.

This clonotype was seen more than once but under ten times. This chain connects TRBV7-9 to TRBJ2-7, with TRBD1 as a possible D gene (6 bases). The CDR3 consists of 13 residues. The V gene's germline CDR1 is SEHNR and CDR2 FQNEAQ (reference sequence). V lost 1 base and J lost 8, with 12 bases in between. For the CDR3, the DNA is TGTGCCAGCAGCTTAGGGGGGCAGCGCAAGCAGTACTTC. This encodes CASSLGGQRKQYF.

The chain links TRBV19 to TRBJ1-2, with 8 bases aligning to TRBD1. The CDR3 covers 14 residues. CDR1 LNHDA and CDR2 SQIVND come from the germline V gene (reference sequence). Trimming at V came to 7 bases and at J to 7 bases, leaving 11 bases not matched to a gene. CDR3 protein: CASTQPRDRRGYTF. The CDR3 bases are TGTGCCAGTACCCAACCCCGGGACAGGCGTGGCTACACCTTC.

This clonotype appeared a few times. This rearrangement joins TRBV19 to TRBJ1-6, with 7 bases aligning to TRBD1. The CDR3 spans 15 residues. Germline V gene lookup returns CDR1 LNHDA and CDR2 SQIVND (reference sequence). The V and J ends lost 6 bases and 10 bases, in that order; junction bases with no gene match: 12. CDR3 bases: TGTGCCAGTAGCAGAACACAGGCGACAGGGTCACCCCTCCACTTT. This encodes CASSRTQATGSPLHF.

The chain couples TRBV7-9 to TRBJ2-2; 8 positions match TRBD1. The ends lost 4 bases at V and 5 bases at J; junction bases unmatched: 12. The germline CDR1 and CDR2 sequences are SEHNR and FQNEAQ (reference sequence). The CDR3 loop spans 17 amino acids. The CDR3 DNA reads TGTGCCAGCAGCTCCCGGGACAGGCTTGAGGGGACCGGGGAGCTGTTTTTT. It encodes CASSSRDRLEGTGELFF. The complete variable domain, with remaining parts taken from reference TRBV7-9 and TRBJ2-2, reads DTGVSQNPRHKITKRGQNVTFRCDPISEHNRLYWYRQTLGQGPEFLTYFQNEAQLEKSRLLSDRFSAERPKGSFSTLEIQRTEQGDSAMYLCASSSRDRLEGTGELFFGEGSRLTVL.

This clonotype has only a few counts. The chain is built from TRBV7-3 and TRBJ2-1; 11 bases fit TRBD2. V shed 1 base, J shed 6 bases, and the junction held 5 bases outside the gene matches. CDR1 and CDR2 (germline): SGHTA, FQGTGA. The CDR3 totals 16 residues. CDR3 region: CASSLRVAGGPNEQFF. The CDR3 nucleotides are TGTGCCAGCAGCTTAAGGGTAGCGGGGGGGCCCAATGAGCAGTTCTTC.

The V call is TRBV12-3 or TRBV12-4, the J call TRBJ2-5, with 10 bases identical to TRBD1. The CDR3 totals 12 residues. V gave up 6 bases and J gave up 7 bases; unmatched junction bases: 2. This CDR3 reads CASSGQGVTQYF. The CDR3 DNA reads TGTGCCAGCAGCGGACAGGGGGTGACCCAGTACTTC.

This clonotype was seen repeatedly, ten times or more. The V call is TRBV7-2, the J call TRBJ1-1; D ambiguous. The CDR3 contains 14 residues. Deletions cut 1 base from V and 3 bases from J, with 9 bases between. From germline, CDR1 is SGHTA and CDR2 FQGNSA. CDR3 bases: TGTGCCAGCAGCTTAGGAAATGGGGACACTGAAGCTTTCTTT. Protein sequence: CASSLGNGDTEAFF.

The V and J genes are TRBV30 and TRBJ2-7, with D possibly matching TRBD1 (5 bases). CDR1 and CDR2 (germline): GTSNPN, SVGIG (reference sequence). V was trimmed by 2 bases and J by 3 bases, leaving 11 bases between them. This CDR3 contains 13 residues. CDR3 protein: CAWSRTTNYEQYF. The CDR3 coding sequence is TGTGCCTGGAGTAGGACAACAAACTACGAGCAGTACTTC.

The V gene is TRBV4-2, the J gene TRBJ2-1, with TRBD2 matching 7 bases. J was trimmed by 1 base and V by 0 bases; bases with no gene match: 6. The CDR3 spans 17 residues. Germline values: CDR1 LGHNA, CDR2 YNFKEQ. CDR3 amino acids: CASSQDDGGWSYNEQFF. The CDR3 bases are TGTGCCAGCAGCCAAGATGACGGGGGGTGGTCCTACAATGAGCAGTTCTTC.

This clonotype was picked up a small number of times. The V and J genes are TRBV19 and TRBJ2-7; unclear D gene. V was shortened by 3 bases and J by 3 bases, with 9 bases between the two germline ends. Germline values: CDR1 LNHDA, CDR2 SQIVND (reference sequence). This CDR3 has 13 amino acids. CDR3 in DNA: TGTGCCAGTAGTATTGTCTTTAACTACGAGCAGTACTTC. Amino acid sequence: CASSIVFNYEQYF.

The chain recombines TRBV12-3 or TRBV12-4 with TRBJ2-2; no definite D call. The V end was cut by 5 bases, the J end by 0 bases, with 1 base between. The CDR3 is 12 amino acids. In DNA form, the CDR3 reads TGTGCCAGCAGTACGAACACCGGGGAGCTGTTTTTT. Residues: CASSTNTGELFF.

This clonotype has only a few counts. The genes are TRBV19 and TRBJ2-7; D remains unclear. With 3 bases removed from V and 0 bases from J, the gap between germline ends came to 12 bases. The CDR3 consists of 15 residues. Germline V gene sequence: CDR1 LNHDA, CDR2 SQIVND (reference sequence). The CDR3 DNA reads as TGTGCCAGTAGTATTGGGCCGTTGTCCTCCTACGAGCAGTACTTC. This translates into CASSIGPLSSYEQYF.

This sequence joins TRBV20-1 and TRBJ1-2; 9 bases line up with TRBD1. V trimming: 1 base; J trimming: 12 bases; junction bases outside the gene matches: 3. The CDR3 spans 11 residues. CDR1 is DFQATT, CDR2 SNEGSKA, per germline (reference sequence). For the CDR3, the DNA is TGCAGTGCTAGAGCGGGACAGGGAGACACCTTC. Its protein is CSARAGQGDTF.